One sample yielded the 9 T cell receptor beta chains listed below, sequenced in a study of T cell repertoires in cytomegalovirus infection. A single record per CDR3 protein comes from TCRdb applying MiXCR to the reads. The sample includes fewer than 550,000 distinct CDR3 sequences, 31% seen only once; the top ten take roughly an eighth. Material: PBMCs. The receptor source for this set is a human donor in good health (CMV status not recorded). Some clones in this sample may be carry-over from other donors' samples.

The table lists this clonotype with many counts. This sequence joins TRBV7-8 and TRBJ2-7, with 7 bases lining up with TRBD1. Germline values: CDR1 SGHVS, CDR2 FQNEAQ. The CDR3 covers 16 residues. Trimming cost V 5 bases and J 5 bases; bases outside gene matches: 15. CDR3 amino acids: CASSVAIDRVGHEQYF. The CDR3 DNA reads TGTGCCAGCAGCGTTGCTATCGACAGGGTGGGCCACGAGCAGTACTTC.

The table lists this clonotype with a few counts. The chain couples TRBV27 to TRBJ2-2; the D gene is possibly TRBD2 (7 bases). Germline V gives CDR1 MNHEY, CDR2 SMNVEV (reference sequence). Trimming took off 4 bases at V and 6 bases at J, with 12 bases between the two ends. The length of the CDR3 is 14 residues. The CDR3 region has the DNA TGTGCCAGCAGTTGGGGGGGGACACCCGGGGAGCTGTTTTTT. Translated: CASSWGGTPGELFF.

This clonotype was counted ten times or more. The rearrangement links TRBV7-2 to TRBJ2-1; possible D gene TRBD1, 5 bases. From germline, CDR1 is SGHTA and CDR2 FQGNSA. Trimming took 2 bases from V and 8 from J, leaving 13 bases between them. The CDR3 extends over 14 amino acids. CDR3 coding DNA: TGTGCCAGCAGCTTATTTATAGGGGTGGATGAGCAGTTCTTC. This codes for CASSLFIGVDEQFF.

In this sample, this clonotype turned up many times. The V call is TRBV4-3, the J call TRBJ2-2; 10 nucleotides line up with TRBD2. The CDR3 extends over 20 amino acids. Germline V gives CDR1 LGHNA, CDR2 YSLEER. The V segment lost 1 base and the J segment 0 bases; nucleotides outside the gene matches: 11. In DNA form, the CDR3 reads TGCGCCAGCAGCCAAGTAGCGCTAGCGGGGGTTACCGCGAACACCGGGGAGCTGTTTTTT. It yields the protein CASSQVALAGVTANTGELFF.

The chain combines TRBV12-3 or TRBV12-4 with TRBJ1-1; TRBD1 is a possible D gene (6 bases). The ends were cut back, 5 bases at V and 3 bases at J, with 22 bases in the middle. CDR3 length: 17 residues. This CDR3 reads CASSPGGAGRWHTEAFF. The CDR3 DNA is TGTGCCAGCAGTCCTGGGGGGGCAGGGCGATGGCACACTGAAGCTTTCTTT.

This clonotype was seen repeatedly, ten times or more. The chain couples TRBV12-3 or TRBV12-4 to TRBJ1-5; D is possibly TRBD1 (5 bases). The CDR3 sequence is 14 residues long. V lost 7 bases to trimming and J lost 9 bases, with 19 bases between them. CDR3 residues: CASTPTGGNLPQHF. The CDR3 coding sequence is TGTGCCAGCACCCCAACAGGAGGGAATTTGCCCCAGCATTTT.

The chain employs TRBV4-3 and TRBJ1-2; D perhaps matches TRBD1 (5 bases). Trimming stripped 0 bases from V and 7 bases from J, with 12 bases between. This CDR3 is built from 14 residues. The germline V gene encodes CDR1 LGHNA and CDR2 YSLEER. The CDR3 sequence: CASSQDGRRGGYTF. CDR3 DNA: TGCGCCAGCAGCCAAGACGGCAGAAGGGGTGGCTACACCTTC.

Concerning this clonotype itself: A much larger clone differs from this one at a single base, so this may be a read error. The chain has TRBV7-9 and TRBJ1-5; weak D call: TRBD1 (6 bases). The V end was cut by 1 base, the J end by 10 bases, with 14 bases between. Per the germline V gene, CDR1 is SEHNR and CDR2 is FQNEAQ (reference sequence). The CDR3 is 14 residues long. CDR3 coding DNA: TGTGCCAGCAGCTTAGAGGGGGAACGTCATCCCCAGCATTTT. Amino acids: CASSLEGERHPQHF.

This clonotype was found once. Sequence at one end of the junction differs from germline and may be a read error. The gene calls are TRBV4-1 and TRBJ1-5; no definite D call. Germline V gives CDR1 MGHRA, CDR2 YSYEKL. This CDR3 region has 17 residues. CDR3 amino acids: CASRQVPSAAMNQPQHF. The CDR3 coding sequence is TGCGCCAGCCGCCAAGTCCCCTCGGCAGCTATGAATCAGCCCCAGCATTTT.